The sequence of this TCR beta chain was determined in a study of T cell repertoires in cytomegalovirus infection. Whole-study context: The authors relied on CMV epitopes, both recently identified HLA-C-restricted and well-studied HLA-B-restricted. Public TCR beta signatures were indicative of both CMV infection and a matching HLA type. Findings of the study overall: There were carriers of CMV plus the relevant HLA, and cumulative public TCR beta family frequency identified them.

CDR1 and CDR2 from the germline V gene are MNHNS and SASEGT. CDR3 length equals 16 residues. Using its own MiXCR run on the reads, TCRdb lists one record per CDR3 protein. The repertoire has about 900,000 distinct CDR3 sequences, approximately 31% of them found once; the top ten carry 13%. For this clonotype: Its antigen is not identified.

This specimen was cultured CD8+ T cells from PBMCs, taken from culture after CMV antigen stimulation. The source of this sequence is a human donor in good health (CMV status not recorded). Some clones in this sample may be carry-over from other donors' samples. V gene TRBV6-1 combines with J gene TRBJ2-1; D is possibly TRBD2 (6 bases). CDR3 sequence (DNA): TGTGCTTCGGGCCGAGGGACTCTAACCACCTACAATGAGCAGTTCTTC. Protein sequence: CASGRGTLTTYNEQFF.